This record looks at one TCR beta chain sequence and its context. The sample belongs to a study of blood T cell repertoires in COVID-19. TCRdb's table, derived via immunoSEQ multiplex PCR, lists solely in-frame clones and lacks some. In the table there are about 150,000 clones, roughly 89% of which are singletons. Sequences were obtained from peripheral blood. The clonotype originates from a human donor in a cohort sampled during active COVID-19.

As DNA, the CDR3 is TGTGCCAGCTCACCTACCGGGACTAGAAACTACGAGCAGTACTTC. Residues: CASSPTGTRNYEQYF. V usage is TRBV18 and J usage is TRBJ2-7; 8 nucleotides align to TRBD2. V trimming: 3 bases; J trimming: 3 bases; junction bases outside the gene matches: 7. The CDR3 runs 15 residues. The germline V gene encodes CDR1 KGHSH and CDR2 LQKENI.